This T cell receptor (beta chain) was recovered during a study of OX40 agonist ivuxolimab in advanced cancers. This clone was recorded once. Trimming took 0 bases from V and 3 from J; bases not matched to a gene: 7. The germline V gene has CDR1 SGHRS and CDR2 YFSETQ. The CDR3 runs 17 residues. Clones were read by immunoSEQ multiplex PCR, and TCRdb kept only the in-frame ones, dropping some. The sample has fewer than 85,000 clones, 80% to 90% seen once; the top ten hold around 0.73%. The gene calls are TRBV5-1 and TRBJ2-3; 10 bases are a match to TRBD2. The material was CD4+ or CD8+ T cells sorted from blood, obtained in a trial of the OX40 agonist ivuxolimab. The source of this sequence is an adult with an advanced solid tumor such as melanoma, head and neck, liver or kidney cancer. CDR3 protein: CASSLEASGSRTDTQYF. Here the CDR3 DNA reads TGCGCCAGCAGCTTGGAGGCTAGCGGGAGTCGGACAGATACGCAGTATTTT.